These T cell receptor beta chains were read from a single sample in a study of blood T cell repertoires in COVID-19. Libraries were prepared by immunoSEQ multiplex PCR; TCRdb keeps only in-frame clonotypes and omits some of them. This sample has about 300,000 clones; 70% to 90% occur once, and the top ten carry less than 6%. Material: PBMCs or T cells enriched from blood (not recorded which). These receptors came from a young woman who had recovered from COVID-19. Both conserved end residues are part of each CDR3. A D gene is named only where the DNA matches it firmly. Clone size is stated in some rows and not others, as once, few, many or a class when expanded.

j_call d_call v_call clone_size cdr3_aa cdr3_nt
TRBJ2-3 NA TRBV2 NA CASSEGGDTQYF TGTGCCAGCAGCGAGGGGGGGGATACGCAGTATTTT
TRBJ1-4 TRBD1 TRBV7-2 once CASSQDRATNEKLFF TGTGCCAGCAGCCAAGACAGGGCAACTAATGAAAAACTGTTTTTT
TRBJ1-3 TRBD1 TRBV6-1 NA CASSEDRATYF TGTGCCAGCAGTGAGGACAGGGCCACGTATTTT
TRBJ1-1 NA TRBV6-5 NA CASSYSWGGRGTEAFF TGTGCCAGCAGTTACAGCTGGGGGGGCAGGGGCACTGAAGCTTTCTTT
TRBJ1-2 TRBD1 TRBV6-5 NA CASRPTRQGNYGYTF TGTGCCAGCAGGCCGACACGACAGGGAAACTATGGCTACACCTTC
TRBJ1-2 NA TRBV12-3/TRBV12-4 NA CASSAGQGSGYTF TGTGCCAGCAGCGCGGGGCAGGGTAGTGGCTACACCTTC
TRBJ2-3 TRBD1 TRBV7-2 once CASSLRQGNRDTQYF TGTGCCAGCAGCTTAAGACAGGGGAATAGAGATACGCAGTATTTT
TRBJ2-5 TRBD1 TRBV5-1 NA CASSPRDSKETQYF TGCGCCAGCAGCCCCCGGGACAGTAAAGAGACCCAGTACTTC
TRBJ1-6 TRBD1 TRBV6-1 NA CASSEQGQGFSPLHF TGTGCCAGCAGTGAACAAGGACAGGGATTTTCACCCCTCCACTTT
TRBJ2-4 NA TRBV9 NA CASSVASPRDGKNIQYF TGTGCCAGCAGCGTAGCCTCGCCCAGGGATGGCAAAAACATTCAGTACTTC
TRBJ1-1 NA TRBV7-9 NA CASSLMQANTEAFF TGTGCCAGCAGCTTAATGCAGGCGAACACTGAAGCTTTCTTT
TRBJ2-7 TRBD1 TRBV5-1 once CASSLGGTGNHEQYF TGCGCCAGCAGCTTGGGAGGGACAGGGAACCACGAGCAGTACTTC
TRBJ1-2 NA TRBV28 NA CASSDQGLYGYTF TGTGCCAGCAGTGACCAGGGACTCTATGGCTACACCTTC
TRBJ1-5 NA TRBV4-1 NA CASSLSSDQPQHF TGCGCCAGCAGCCTTAGTTCGGATCAGCCCCAGCATTTT
TRBJ2-1 NA TRBV11-2 NA CASSLVAGVYNEQFF TGTGCCAGCAGCCTGGTGGCAGGGGTCTACAATGAGCAGTTCTTC
TRBJ2-7 NA TRBV6-5 few CASSYSTQGNEQYF TGTGCCAGCAGTTACTCGACACAGGGCAACGAGCAGTACTTC
TRBJ1-3 TRBD1 TRBV7-9 NA CASSLALRGTVSGNTIYF TGTGCCAGCAGCTTAGCGCTAAGAGGGACAGTCTCTGGAAACACCATATATTTT
TRBJ1-3 NA TRBV5-6 once CASTLVGGHSGNTIYF TGTGCCAGCACCCTGGTGGGGGGGCACTCTGGAAACACCATATATTTT
TRBJ1-1 NA TRBV19 NA CASSTSGTLIRNTEAFF TGTGCCAGTAGCACATCCGGGACACTCATCCGGAACACTGAAGCTTTCTTT
TRBJ1-1 NA TRBV7-9 NA CASSLAIGENTEAFF TGTGCCAGCAGCTTAGCAATCGGAGAGAACACTGAAGCTTTCTTT
TRBJ2-1 NA TRBV11-2 NA CASSLVRGTRNNEQFF TGTGCCAGCAGCTTAGTACGGGGGACTCGGAATAATGAGCAGTTCTTC
TRBJ1-6 NA TRBV7-2 NA CASSSDKSSYNSPLHF TGTGCCAGCAGTTCTGACAAGAGCTCCTATAATTCACCCCTCCACTTT
TRBJ2-3 NA TRBV12-5 NA CASGPARQGGGDTQYF TGTGCTAGTGGCCCAGCCCGACAGGGAGGTGGGGATACGCAGTATTTT
TRBJ1-2 NA TRBV5-1 NA CASSPGGPSGGYTF TGCGCCAGCAGCCCGGGAGGACCCTCTGGGGGCTACACCTTC
TRBJ1-2 TRBD1 TRBV6-5 NA CASSYIRTGRYGYTF TGTGCCAGCAGTTACATCAGGACAGGGAGATATGGCTACACCTTC
TRBJ1-1 NA TRBV18 NA CASSPRGGRAFF TGTGCCAGCTCACCACGGGGGGGCAGAGCTTTCTTT
TRBJ1-2 TRBD1 TRBV7-3 once CASSLTVGTGDGGYTF TGTGCCAGCAGCTTAACAGTAGGGACAGGGGACGGGGGCTACACCTTC
TRBJ2-3 TRBD2 TRBV6-1 NA CASSDFPIAGGGDTQYF TGTGCCAGCAGTGACTTTCCGATAGCGGGGGGTGGAGATACGCAGTATTTT
TRBJ1-2 TRBD1 TRBV7-8 NA CASSLPPGGSYGYTF TGTGCCAGCAGCTTACCCCCAGGGGGCAGCTATGGCTACACCTTC
TRBJ1-2 NA TRBV29-1 few CSVEDELAYTF TGCAGCGTTGAAGATGAACTTGCCTACACCTTC
TRBJ1-5 NA TRBV19 NA CASNEYRDQPQHF TGTGCCAGTAACGAGTACAGAGATCAGCCCCAGCATTTT
TRBJ2-1 TRBD1 TRBV19 NA CASSFGTGSSEQFF TGTGCCAGTTCCTTCGGGACAGGGTCTAGTGAGCAGTTCTTC
TRBJ1-1 NA TRBV30 NA CAWSRVNTEAFF TGTGCCTGGAGTAGAGTGAACACTGAAGCTTTCTTT
TRBJ2-2 NA TRBV19 NA CASSRAGTGELFF TGTGCCAGTAGTAGGGCGGGTACCGGGGAGCTGTTTTTT
TRBJ2-1 NA TRBV6-5 NA CASSYRGSYNEQFF TGTGCCAGCAGTTACCGGGGCTCCTACAATGAGCAGTTCTTC
TRBJ1-1 NA TRBV19 few CASSTQGVVTEAFF TGTGCCAGTAGTACCCAGGGTGTGGTCACTGAAGCTTTCTTT
TRBJ2-7 TRBD1 TRBV6-1 NA CASSGTGSGEQYF TGTGCCAGCAGCGGGACAGGGTCGGGCGAGCAGTACTTC
TRBJ1-1 NA TRBV4-1 NA CASLPTPGVTEAFF TGCGCCAGCCTACCCACCCCAGGGGTCACTGAAGCTTTCTTT
TRBJ2-3 NA TRBV9 NA CASSAVTGTRITDTQYF TGTGCCAGCAGCGCAGTTACCGGGACAAGGATCACAGATACGCAGTATTTT
TRBJ1-2 TRBD1 TRBV18 NA CASSTPTGAARGYTF TGTGCCAGCTCAACTCCGACAGGGGCAGCTCGTGGCTACACCTTC
TRBJ1-3 NA TRBV30 NA CAWSVHSGNTIYF TGTGCCTGGAGTGTCCACTCTGGAAACACCATATATTTT
TRBJ2-1 TRBD1 TRBV7-2 NA CASSSDRDNEQFF TGTGCCAGCAGCTCGGACAGGGACAATGAGCAGTTCTTC
TRBJ2-5 TRBD2 TRBV7-2 NA CASSSSRGGGETQYF TGTGCCAGCAGCTCCTCGCGGGGCGGGGGGGAGACCCAGTACTTC
TRBJ1-2 TRBD1 TRBV5-4 NA CASSELNRGCGYTF TGTGCCAGCAGCGAATTAAACAGGGGTTGCGGCTACACCTTC
TRBJ2-2 NA TRBV5-1 NA CASSLGQQAGELFF TGCGCCAGCAGCTTGGGCCAGCAGGCCGGGGAGCTGTTTTTT
TRBJ2-1 TRBD2 TRBV7-2 NA CASSLRVAGTLNYNEQFF TGTGCCAGCAGCTTAAGGGTAGCGGGGACCCTAAACTACAATGAGCAGTTCTTC
TRBJ2-1 TRBD1 TRBV2 NA CASSEGDRGPNEQFF TGTGCCAGCAGTGAAGGGGACAGGGGACCCAATGAGCAGTTCTTC
TRBJ1-5 TRBD1 TRBV27 NA CASSLGTGYQPQHF TGTGCCAGCAGTTTGGGGACAGGGTATCAGCCCCAGCATTTT
TRBJ2-5 TRBD2 TRBV9 NA CASSARTSGSQETQYF TGTGCCAGCAGCGCGCGGACTAGCGGGAGCCAAGAGACCCAGTACTTC
TRBJ1-4 NA TRBV19 NA CASPGGYGEKLFF TGTGCCAGCCCTGGGGGCTATGGTGAAAAACTGTTTTTT
TRBJ1-6 TRBD1 TRBV7-2 NA CASSLQRTGESPLHF TGTGCCAGCAGCTTACAGCGGACAGGGGAATCACCCCTCCACTTT
TRBJ1-4 NA TRBV30 NA CAWNQDSLATNEKLFF TGTGCCTGGAACCAGGACAGTCTAGCAACTAATGAAAAACTGTTTTTT
TRBJ2-2 NA TRBV5-1 NA CASSSIRPGADVGELFF TGCGCCAGCAGCTCAATTAGACCAGGGGCGGATGTCGGGGAGCTGTTTTTT